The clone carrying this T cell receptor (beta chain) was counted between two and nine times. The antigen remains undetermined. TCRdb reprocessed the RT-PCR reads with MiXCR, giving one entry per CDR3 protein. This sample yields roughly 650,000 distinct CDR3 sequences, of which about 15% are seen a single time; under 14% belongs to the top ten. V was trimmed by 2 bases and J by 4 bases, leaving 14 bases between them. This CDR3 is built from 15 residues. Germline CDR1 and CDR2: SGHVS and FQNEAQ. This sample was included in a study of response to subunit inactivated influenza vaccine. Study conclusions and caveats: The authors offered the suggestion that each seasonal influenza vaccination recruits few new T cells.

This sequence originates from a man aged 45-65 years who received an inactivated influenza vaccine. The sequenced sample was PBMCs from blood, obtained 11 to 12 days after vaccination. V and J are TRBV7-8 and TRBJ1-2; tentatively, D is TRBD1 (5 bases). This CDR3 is CASSLYGGEPYGYTF. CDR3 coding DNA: TGTGCCAGCAGCTTATACGGGGGGGAACCCTATGGCTACACCTTC.